This T cell receptor beta chain comes out of a study of blood T cell repertoires in COVID-19. Repertoires were generated with immunoSEQ multiplex PCR, while TCRdb's copy carries only in-frame clones and drops some. The sample has roughly 150,000 clones; around 82% are singletons. The CDR3 spans 16 residues. The V gene's germline CDR1 is LNHDA and CDR2 SQIVND (reference sequence). Trimming took 5 bases from V and 8 from J; bases not matched to a gene: 9. Source material: peripheral blood. The sequence was obtained from a woman older than 75 with acute or convalescent COVID-19. The chain has TRBV19 and TRBJ2-1; 13 bases map to TRBD2. The CDR3 sequence is CASSETSGGPVDEQFF. In nucleotides, the CDR3 is TGTGCCAGTAGTGAGACTAGCGGGGGGCCCGTGGATGAGCAGTTCTTC. Combining the CDR3 with reference TRBV19 and TRBJ2-1 gives the whole variable domain DGGITQSPKYLFRKEGQNVTLSCEQNLNHDAMYWYRQDPGQGLRLIYYSQIVNDFQKGDIAEGYSVSREKKESFPLTVTSAQKNPTAFYLCASSETSGGPVDEQFFGPGTRLTVL.